This T cell receptor beta chain derives from a study of vaccination effects on CD4 cells after COVID-19. Some clones are missing from TCRdb's copy, which holds only in-frame ones; the method was immunoSEQ multiplex PCR. The table includes about 79,000 clones, around 76% detected once. A note on this clone: Its specificity is unknown.

Prior to sequencing, the ViraFEST assay stimulated PBMC with viral peptide pools, which expanded the antigen-specific CD4+ T cells. CD4+ T cells were isolated after around ten days of culture. CDR3 length equals 12 residues. V lost 4 bases and J lost 7, with 7 bases in between. Germline CDR1 and CDR2: LGHDT and YNNKEL (reference sequence). This clonotype was obtained from a human donor who received a COVID-19 vaccine. Here the sequenced sample was CD4+ T cells from PBMCs cultured with HCoV-229E spike peptides, taken before COVID-19 vaccination. This chain links TRBV3-1 (or the pseudogene TRBV3-2) with TRBJ2-2, with D unresolved. CDR3: CASSRGDGELFF. The CDR3, as DNA: TGTGCCAGCAGCCGAGGAGACGGGGAGCTGTTTTTT.